This T cell receptor (beta chain) was identified during a study of blood T cell repertoires in COVID-19. Study details: Sources were T cells, B-cell-depleted T cells, or PBMCs; the material itself was cDNA or gDNA.

The ends lost 7 bases at V and 5 bases at J; junction bases unmatched: 10. The germline gives CDR1 MNHEY, CDR2 SVGAGI. This CDR3 region has 15 residues. Original methodology: Reference gene primer amplification gave estimated nucleated cell counts. Profiled with immunoSEQ multiplex PCR; TCRdb holds only in-frame clones, not every one. The DNA gave D and trimming, while V, J and clone size come from that table. The sample consists of about 210,000 clones, 90% to 95% of them appearing once. The chain is built from TRBV6-5 and TRBJ2-2, with TRBD1 matching 7 bases. The receptor was isolated from a man aged 25 to 40 with acute or convalescent COVID-19. The specimen was peripheral blood. The CDR3 protein is CASTHRGRQTGELFF. CDR3 DNA: TGTGCCAGCACCCACAGGGGACGGCAGACCGGGGAGCTGTTTTTT.